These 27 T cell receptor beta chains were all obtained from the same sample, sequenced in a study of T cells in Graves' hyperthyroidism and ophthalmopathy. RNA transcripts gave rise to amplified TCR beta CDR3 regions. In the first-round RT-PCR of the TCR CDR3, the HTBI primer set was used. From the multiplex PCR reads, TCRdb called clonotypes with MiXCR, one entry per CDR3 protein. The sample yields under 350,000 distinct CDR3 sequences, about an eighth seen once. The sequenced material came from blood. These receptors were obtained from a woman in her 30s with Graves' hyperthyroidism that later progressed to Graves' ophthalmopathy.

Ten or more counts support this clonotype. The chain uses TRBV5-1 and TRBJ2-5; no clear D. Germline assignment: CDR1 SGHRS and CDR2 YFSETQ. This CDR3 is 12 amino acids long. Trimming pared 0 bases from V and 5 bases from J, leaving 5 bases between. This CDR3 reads CASSLAAETQYF. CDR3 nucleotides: TGCGCCAGCAGCTTGGCGGCGGAGACCCAGTACTTC.

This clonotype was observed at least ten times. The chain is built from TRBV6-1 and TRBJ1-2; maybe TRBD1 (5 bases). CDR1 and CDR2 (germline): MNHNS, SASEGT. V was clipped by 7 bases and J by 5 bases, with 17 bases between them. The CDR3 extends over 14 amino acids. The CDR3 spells CASTPAGDAYGYTF. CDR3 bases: TGTGCCAGCACCCCCGCGGGGGACGCGTATGGCTACACCTTC.

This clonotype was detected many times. For the CDR3, the DNA is TGTGCCAGCACCCTGCTCGGGACTAGCTACGAGCAGTACTTC. Amino acid sequence: CASTLLGTSYEQYF. The chain recombines TRBV7-8 with TRBJ2-7; TRBD2 agrees at 8 bases. With 7 bases clipped from V and 3 bases from J, the junction kept 8 bases outside the gene matches. CDR1 is SGHVS and CDR2 is FQNEAQ in the germline V gene. CDR3 length equals 14 residues.

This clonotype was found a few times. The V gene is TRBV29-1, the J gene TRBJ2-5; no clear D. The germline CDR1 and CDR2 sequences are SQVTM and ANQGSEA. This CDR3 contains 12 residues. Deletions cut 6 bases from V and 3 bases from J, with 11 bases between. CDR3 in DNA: TGCAGCGTGAACACCGGAGAAGAGACCCAGTACTTC. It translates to CSVNTGEETQYF.

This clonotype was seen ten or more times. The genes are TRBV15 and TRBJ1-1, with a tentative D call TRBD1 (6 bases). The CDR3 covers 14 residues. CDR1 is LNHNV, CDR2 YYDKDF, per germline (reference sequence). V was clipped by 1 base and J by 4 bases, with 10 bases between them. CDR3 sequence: CATSRGGQGTEAFF. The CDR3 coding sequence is TGTGCCACCAGCAGAGGGGGGCAGGGCACTGAAGCTTTCTTT.

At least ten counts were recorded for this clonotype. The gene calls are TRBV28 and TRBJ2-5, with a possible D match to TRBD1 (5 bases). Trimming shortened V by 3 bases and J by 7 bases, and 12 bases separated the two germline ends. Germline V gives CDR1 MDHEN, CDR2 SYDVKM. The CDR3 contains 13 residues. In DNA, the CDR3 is TGTGCCAGCAGTTTCGTCAGGGTCCGGACCCAGTACTTC. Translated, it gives CASSFVRVRTQYF. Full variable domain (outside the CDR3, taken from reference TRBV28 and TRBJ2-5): DVKVTQSSRYLVKRTGEKVFLECVQDMDHENMFWYRQDPGLGLRLIYFSYDVKMKEKGDIPEGYSVSREKKERFSLILESASTNQTSMYLCASSFVRVRTQYFGPGTRLLVL.

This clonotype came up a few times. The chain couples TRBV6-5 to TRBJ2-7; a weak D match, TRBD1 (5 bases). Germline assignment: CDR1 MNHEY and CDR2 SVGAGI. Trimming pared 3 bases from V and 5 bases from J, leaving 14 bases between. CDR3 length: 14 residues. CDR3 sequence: CASSYLDKQDEQYF. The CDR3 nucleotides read TGTGCCAGCAGTTATCTGGACAAACAGGACGAGCAGTACTTC.

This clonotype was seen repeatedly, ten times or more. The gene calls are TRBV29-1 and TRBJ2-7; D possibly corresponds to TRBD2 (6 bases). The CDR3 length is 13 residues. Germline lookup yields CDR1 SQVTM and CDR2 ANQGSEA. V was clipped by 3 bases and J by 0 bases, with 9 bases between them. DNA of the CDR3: TGCAGCGTTGACGGAGGGAACTCCTACGAGCAGTACTTC. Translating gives CSVDGGNSYEQYF.

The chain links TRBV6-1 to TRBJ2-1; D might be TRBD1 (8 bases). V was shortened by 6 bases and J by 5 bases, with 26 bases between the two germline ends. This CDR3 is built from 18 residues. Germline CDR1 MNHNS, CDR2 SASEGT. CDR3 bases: TGTGCCAGCAGAAAAGGACAGGGATCCCTAGCGGAGAACAATGAGCAGTTCTTC. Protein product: CASRKGQGSLAENNEQFF.

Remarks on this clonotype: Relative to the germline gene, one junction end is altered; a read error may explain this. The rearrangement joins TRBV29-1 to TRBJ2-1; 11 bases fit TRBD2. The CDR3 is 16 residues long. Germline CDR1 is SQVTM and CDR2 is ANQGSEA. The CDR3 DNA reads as TGCAGCTTCGCCCTAGCGGGAGGCAGCTCCTACAGTGAGCAGTTCTTC. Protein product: CSFALAGGSSYSEQFF.

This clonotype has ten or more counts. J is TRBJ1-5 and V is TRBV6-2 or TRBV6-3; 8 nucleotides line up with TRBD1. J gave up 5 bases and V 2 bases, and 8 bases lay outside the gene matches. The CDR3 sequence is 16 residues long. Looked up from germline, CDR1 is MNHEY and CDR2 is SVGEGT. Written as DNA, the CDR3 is TGTGCCAGCAGTTACGGGACAGGCCAAAAGGATCAGCCCCAGCATTTT. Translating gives CASSYGTGQKDQPQHF.

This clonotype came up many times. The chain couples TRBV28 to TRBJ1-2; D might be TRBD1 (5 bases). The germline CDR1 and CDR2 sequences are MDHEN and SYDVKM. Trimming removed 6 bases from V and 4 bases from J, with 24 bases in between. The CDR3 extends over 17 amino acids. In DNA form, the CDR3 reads TGTGCCAGCAGCCGACCCCTCAGGGATTCGTTAATCTATGGCTACACCTTC. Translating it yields CASSRPLRDSLIYGYTF.

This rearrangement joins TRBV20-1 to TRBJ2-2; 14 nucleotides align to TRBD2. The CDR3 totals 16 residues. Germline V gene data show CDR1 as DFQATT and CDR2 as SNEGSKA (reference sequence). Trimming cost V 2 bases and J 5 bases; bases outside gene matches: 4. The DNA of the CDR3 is TGCAGTGCTAGAAAAGGACTAGCGGGAGGAACCGGGGAGCTGTTTTTT. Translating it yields CSARKGLAGGTGELFF.

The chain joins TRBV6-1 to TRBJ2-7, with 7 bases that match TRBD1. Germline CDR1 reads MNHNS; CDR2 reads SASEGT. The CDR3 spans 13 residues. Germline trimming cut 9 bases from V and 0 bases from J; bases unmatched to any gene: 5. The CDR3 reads CASAGTVSYEQYF. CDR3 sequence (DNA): TGTGCCAGTGCCGGGACAGTCTCCTACGAGCAGTACTTC.

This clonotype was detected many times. Here the CDR3 DNA reads TGTGCCAGCAGTCTGACAGGGGGCCTAGGTTCACCCCTCCACTTT. Protein sequence: CASSLTGGLGSPLHF. This chain connects TRBV12-3 or TRBV12-4 to TRBJ1-6; the match to TRBD1 covers 10 bases. V lost 5 bases to trimming and J lost 9 bases; unmatched junction nucleotides: 7. This CDR3 spans 15 amino acids.

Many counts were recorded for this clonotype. CDR3 sequence (DNA): TGCGCCAGCAGCCAAGTACTAGCGGGAGGGGTCAATGAGCAGTTCTTC. As protein: CASSQVLAGGVNEQFF. The J gene is TRBJ2-1, the V gene TRBV4-1; 13 nucleotides match TRBD2. The CDR3 has 16 residues. V lost 1 base to trimming and J lost 6 bases; unmatched junction nucleotides: 3. Per germline, CDR1 MGHRA and CDR2 YSYEKL.

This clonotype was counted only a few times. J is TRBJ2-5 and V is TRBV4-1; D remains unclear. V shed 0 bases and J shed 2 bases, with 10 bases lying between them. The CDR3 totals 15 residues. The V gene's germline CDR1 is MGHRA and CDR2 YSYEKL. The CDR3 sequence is CASSQEKAAQETQYF. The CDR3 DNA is TGCGCCAGCAGCCAAGAAAAGGCAGCGCAAGAGACCCAGTACTTC.

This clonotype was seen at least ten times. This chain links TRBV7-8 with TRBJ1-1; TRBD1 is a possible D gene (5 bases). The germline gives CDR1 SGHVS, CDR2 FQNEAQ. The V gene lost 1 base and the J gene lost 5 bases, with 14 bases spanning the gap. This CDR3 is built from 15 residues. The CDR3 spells CASSLGGVGRTEAFF. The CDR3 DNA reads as TGTGCCAGCAGCTTAGGGGGGGTAGGAAGGACTGAAGCTTTCTTT.

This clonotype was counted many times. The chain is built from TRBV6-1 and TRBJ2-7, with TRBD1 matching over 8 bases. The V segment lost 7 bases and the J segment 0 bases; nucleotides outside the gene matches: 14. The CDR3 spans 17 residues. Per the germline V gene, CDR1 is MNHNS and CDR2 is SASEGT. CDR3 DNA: TGTGCCAGCATCAGGGGGCGGGATTACCAGGTCTCCTACGAGCAGTACTTC. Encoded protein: CASIRGRDYQVSYEQYF.

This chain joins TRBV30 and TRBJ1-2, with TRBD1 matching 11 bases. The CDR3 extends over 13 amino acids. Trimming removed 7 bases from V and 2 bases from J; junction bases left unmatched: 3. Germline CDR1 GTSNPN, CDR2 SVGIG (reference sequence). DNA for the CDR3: TGTGCCTTGGGGACAGGGGGGAACTATGGCTACACCTTC. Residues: CALGTGGNYGYTF. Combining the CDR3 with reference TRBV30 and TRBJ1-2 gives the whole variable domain SQTIHQWPATLVQPVGSPLSLECTVEGTSNPNLYWYRQAAGRGLQLLFYSVGIGQISSEVPQNLSASRPQDRQFILSSKKLLLSDSGFYLCALGTGGNYGYTFGSGTRLTVV.

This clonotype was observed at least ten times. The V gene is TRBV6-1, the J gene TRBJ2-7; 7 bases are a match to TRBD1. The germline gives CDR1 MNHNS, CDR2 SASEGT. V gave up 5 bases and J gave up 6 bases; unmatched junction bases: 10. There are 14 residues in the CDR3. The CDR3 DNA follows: TGTGCCAGCAGTTCCCGGGACAGTATGATCGAGCAGTACTTC. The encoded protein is CASSSRDSMIEQYF.

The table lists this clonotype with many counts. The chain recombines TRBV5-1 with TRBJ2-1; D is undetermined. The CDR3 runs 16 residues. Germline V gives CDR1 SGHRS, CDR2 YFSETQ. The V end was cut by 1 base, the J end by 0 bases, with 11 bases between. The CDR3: CASSLLSGSSYNEQFF. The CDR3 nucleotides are TGCGCCAGCAGCTTGTTGTCAGGAAGCTCCTACAATGAGCAGTTCTTC. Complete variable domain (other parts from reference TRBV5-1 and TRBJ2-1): KAGVTQTPRYLIKTRGQQVTLSCSPISGHRSVSWYQQTPGQGLQFLFEYFSETQRNKGNFPGRFSGRQFSNSRSEMNVSTLELGDSALYLCASSLLSGSSYNEQFFGPGTRLTVL.

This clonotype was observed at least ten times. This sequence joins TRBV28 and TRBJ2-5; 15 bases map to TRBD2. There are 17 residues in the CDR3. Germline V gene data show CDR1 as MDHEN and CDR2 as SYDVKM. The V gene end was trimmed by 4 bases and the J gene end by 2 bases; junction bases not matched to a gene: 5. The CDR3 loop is CASSSRTSGRGQETQYF. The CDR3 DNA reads TGTGCCAGCAGTTCCCGGACTAGCGGGAGGGGACAAGAGACCCAGTACTTC.

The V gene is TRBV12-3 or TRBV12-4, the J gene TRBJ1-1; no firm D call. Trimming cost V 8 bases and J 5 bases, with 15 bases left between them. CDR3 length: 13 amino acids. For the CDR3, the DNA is TGTGCCAGCCCGCCCAGTGGGGTGACTGAAGCTTTCTTT. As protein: CASPPSGVTEAFF.

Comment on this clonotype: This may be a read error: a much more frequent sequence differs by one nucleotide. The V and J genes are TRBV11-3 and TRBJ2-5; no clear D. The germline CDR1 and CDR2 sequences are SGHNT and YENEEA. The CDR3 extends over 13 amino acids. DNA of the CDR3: TGTGCCAGCAGCTTAGCCCTTCAAGAGATCCAGTACTTC. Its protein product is CASSLALQEIQYF.

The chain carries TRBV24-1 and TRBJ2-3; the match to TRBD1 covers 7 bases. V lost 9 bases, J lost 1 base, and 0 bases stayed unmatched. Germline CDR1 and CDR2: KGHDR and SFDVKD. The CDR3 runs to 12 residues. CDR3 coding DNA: TGTGCCACCGGGACAGGCACAGATACGCAGTATTTT. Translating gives CATGTGTDTQYF.

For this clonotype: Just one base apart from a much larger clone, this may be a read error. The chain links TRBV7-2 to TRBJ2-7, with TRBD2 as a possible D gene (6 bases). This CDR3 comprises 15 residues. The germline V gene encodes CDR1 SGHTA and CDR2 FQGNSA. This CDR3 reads CATSAGTGGSYEQYF. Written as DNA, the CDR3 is TGTGCCACCAGCGCCGGGACTGGCGGATCCTACGAGCAGTACTTC.